This TCR beta chain stems from a study of blood T cells in healthy people across ages. Study-level points and caveats: Across samples, TCR beta diversity tracked strongly with naive T cell percentage. Expanded clonotype shifts may have been confounded, as the donors had an unknown CMV status. There were more naive CD4+ cells and higher diversity in long-lived donors than in aged donors.

Through a sample-barcoded 5' primer and a J-beta primer mix, a second PCR was run for 7 to 11 cycles. CDR3-containing paired-end reads numbering at least 2.5 million came from each sample. TCRdb used MiXCR to reprocess the 5' RACE reads, holding one entry per CDR3 protein. The sample gives approximately 800,000 distinct CDR3 sequences, about 34% of which show up once; 13% is in the top ten. Remarks on this clonotype: Its antigen is as yet unknown.

V was pared by 5 bases and J by 11 bases, with 6 bases of the junction left unmatched. The CDR3 has 13 residues. The receptor's source is a man in his late teens or twenties in good health. The sequencing sample was made of blood. This chain joins TRBV12-3 or TRBV12-4 and TRBJ2-3; 11 bases are shared with TRBD2. CDR3 residues: CASSPTSGDKQYF. The CDR3 nucleotides read TGTGCCAGCAGTCCGACTAGCGGGGACAAGCAGTATTTT.